Below are 22 T cell receptor beta chains sequenced from a single sample in a study of human T cells and chemical hapten exposure. TCRdb reprocessed the 5' RACE reads via MiXCR and lists one record per CDR3 protein. The sample has tens of thousands of distinct CDR3 sequences, approximately 8% seen once. The authors' total RNA extraction used unfractionated whole blood. These receptors were collected from a male donor in good health.

This clonotype was seen ten or more times. The chain is built from TRBV5-1 and TRBJ2-1; TRBD2 matches at 10 bases. The trim removed 5 bases at V and 5 bases at J, leaving 4 bases unmatched. The CDR3 covers 14 residues. CDR1 is SGHRS and CDR2 is YFSETQ in the germline V gene. CDR3 region: CASSLSGGHNEQFF. The CDR3 DNA sequence: TGCGCCAGCAGTCTTAGCGGGGGGCACAATGAGCAGTTCTTC.

J is TRBJ1-6 and V is TRBV2, with 9 bases matching TRBD1. Looked up from germline, CDR1 is SNHLY and CDR2 is FYNNEI. The junction had 2 bases not matched to a gene; V was cut back by 7 bases and J by 7 bases. The CDR3 runs 13 residues. The DNA for the CDR3 is TGTGCCAGCACCGGACAGGGGAATTCACCCCTCCACTTT. It specifies CASTGQGNSPLHF.

This clonotype has ten or more counts. The V and J genes are TRBV5-4 and TRBJ2-2; D not certain. Trimming took 0 bases from V and 0 from J, leaving 6 bases between them. The CDR3 has 15 amino acids. Per the germline V gene, CDR1 is SGHNT and CDR2 is YYREEE (reference sequence). The CDR3 here is CASSLDSANTGELFF. CDR3 nucleotide sequence: TGTGCCAGCAGCTTGGACTCCGCGAACACCGGGGAGCTGTTTTTT.

The chain employs TRBV20-1 and TRBJ1-4; 8 bases are shared with TRBD1. Germline V gene sequence: CDR1 DFQATT, CDR2 SNEGSKA (reference sequence). The CDR3 is 14 amino acids. V was clipped by 1 base and J by 6 bases; unmatched bases: 4. CDR3 region: CSARADREDEKLFF. The CDR3 bases are TGCAGTGCTAGAGCGGACAGGGAGGATGAAAAACTGTTTTTT.

This clonotype occurred many times. This sequence joins TRBV11-2 and TRBJ2-7, with D perhaps matching TRBD1 (5 bases). The germline CDR1 and CDR2 sequences are SGHAT and FQNNGV. This CDR3 is 14 amino acids long. V gave up 7 bases and J gave up 1 base, with 14 bases separating them. The CDR3 region is CASTELGPSYEQYF. Here the CDR3 DNA reads TGTGCCAGCACCGAATTGGGGCCGTCCTACGAGCAGTACTTC. Full variable domain (missing parts from reference TRBV11-2 and TRBJ2-7): EAGVAQSPRYKIIEKRQSVAFWCNPISGHATLYWYQQILGQGPKLLIQFQNNGVVDDSQLPKDRFSAERLKGVDSTLKIQPAKLEDSAVYLCASTELGPSYEQYFGPGTRLTVT.

This clonotype has a handful of counts. The rearrangement joins TRBV12-3 or TRBV12-4 to TRBJ2-5; D not resolved. CDR3 size: 12 residues. The V end was cut by 6 bases, the J end by 2 bases, with 7 bases between. The CDR3 DNA is TGTGCCAGCAGAGTGGGGCAAGAGACCCAGTACTTC. Protein product: CASRVGQETQYF.

The V call is TRBV7-8, the J call TRBJ1-6, with TRBD1 matching 8 bases. V shed 5 bases, J shed 14 bases, and the junction held 14 bases outside the gene matches. This CDR3 contains 15 residues. Germline V gives CDR1 SGHVS, CDR2 FQNEAQ. The CDR3 sequence is CASSLGQVLIGSLHF. The CDR3 bases are TGTGCCAGCAGCCTGGGACAGGTCCTTATAGGATCCCTCCACTTT.

V is TRBV7-9 and J is TRBJ2-1; a possible D gene is TRBD1 (6 bases). The CDR3 has 15 amino acids. The V end was cut by 6 bases, the J end by 0 bases, with 12 bases between. Germline V gene sequence: CDR1 SEHNR, CDR2 FQNEAQ (reference sequence). CDR3 sequence reads: CASSPQGSSYNEQFF. The CDR3 DNA follows: TGTGCCAGCAGTCCGCAGGGGAGCTCCTACAATGAGCAGTTCTTC.

This clonotype showed up many times. The chain links TRBV7-9 to TRBJ2-2; D assignment may be TRBD1 or TRBD2 (5 bases each). The ends were cut back, 4 bases at V and 2 bases at J, with 23 bases in the middle. Germline CDR1 reads SEHNR; CDR2 reads FQNEAQ (reference sequence). This CDR3 is 19 amino acids long. The chain's CDR3 is CASSYKRGAGDPNTGELFF. DNA of the CDR3: TGTGCCAGCAGCTATAAGCGAGGTGCCGGGGACCCTAACACCGGGGAGCTGTTTTTT.

The chain couples TRBV7-9 to TRBJ2-3, with D perhaps matching TRBD1 (5 bases). Germline CDR1 and CDR2: SEHNR and FQNEAQ (reference sequence). Trimming pared 6 bases from V and 2 bases from J, leaving 12 bases between. The CDR3 is made up of 14 amino acids. The CDR3 DNA follows: TGTGCCAGCAGTCTTCCACAGGACACAGATACGCAGTATTTT. Translated: CASSLPQDTDTQYF.

This clonotype has ten or more counts. This rearrangement joins TRBV18 to TRBJ1-6; the D is unclear. The CDR3 sequence is 19 residues long. The V end was cut by 4 bases, the J end by 5 bases, with 24 bases between. CDR1 is KGHSH, CDR2 LQKENI, per germline. CDR3 amino acids: CASSHDYSPNGFNNSPLHF. In DNA form, the CDR3 reads TGTGCCAGCTCACACGATTATTCCCCGAATGGGTTTAATAATTCACCCCTCCACTTT.

This clonotype was recorded at least ten times. The chain joins TRBV10-3 to TRBJ2-7; D not resolved. Per germline, CDR1 ENHRY and CDR2 SYGVKD. CDR3 size: 13 residues. The V end was cut by 4 bases, the J end by 1 base, with 8 bases between. The CDR3 here is CAISAGDSYEQYF. The CDR3 DNA is TGTGCCATCAGTGCAGGTGATTCCTACGAGCAGTACTTC.

This clonotype was recorded at least ten times. Its ends do not fully match the called genes, so a read error is possible. The chain links TRBV7-2 to TRBJ2-2; no clear D. The CDR3 is 13 amino acids. Germline values: CDR1 SGHTA, CDR2 FQGNSA. CDR3 DNA: TGTGCCAGTAGCTCGAGGAACACCGGGGAGCTGTTTTTT. Its protein is CASSSRNTGELFF.

The V gene is TRBV2, the J gene TRBJ2-5; D is undetermined. V lost 6 bases, J lost 5 bases, and 19 bases lay in between. The CDR3 is 15 amino acids. Germline values: CDR1 SNHLY, CDR2 FYNNEI. Here the CDR3 DNA reads TGTGCCAGCAGCCCTGGTATAGGGCGAATGGAGACCCAGTACTTC. Amino acid sequence: CASSPGIGRMETQYF.

This clonotype was detected many times. The chain recombines TRBV27 with TRBJ2-1; D might be TRBD2 (5 bases). The V end lost 0 bases, the J end lost 4 bases, and 10 bases lay between the germline ends. The CDR3 runs 15 residues. Looked up from germline, CDR1 is MNHEY and CDR2 is SMNVEV (reference sequence). The CDR3 sequence: CASSLSSSVYNEQFF. CDR3 coding DNA: TGTGCCAGCAGTTTATCAAGTAGCGTATACAATGAGCAGTTCTTC.

Many counts were recorded for this clonotype. The rearrangement uses TRBV6-5 and TRBJ2-7; the match to TRBD1 covers 7 bases. The CDR3 extends over 15 amino acids. The germline gives CDR1 MNHEY, CDR2 SVGAGI. After removal of 2 bases from V and 1 base from J, the junction contained 5 bases not matched to a gene. CDR3 nucleotide sequence: TGTGCCAGCAGTTACGGGACAGCCTTTTCCTACGAGCAGTACTTC. This codes for CASSYGTAFSYEQYF.

J is TRBJ2-7 and V is TRBV20-1, with 12 nucleotides matching TRBD2. Trimming removed 5 bases from V and 2 bases from J; junction bases left unmatched: 7. Germline V gene sequence: CDR1 DFQATT, CDR2 SNEGSKA (reference sequence). The CDR3 is 15 amino acids. CDR3 nucleotide sequence: TGCAGTGCTTCTTCTCTAGCGGGAGGGGCCTACGAGCAGTACTTC. Protein: CSASSLAGGAYEQYF.

Only a few counts were recorded for this clonotype. The V and J genes are TRBV29-1 and TRBJ2-4; D remains unclear. Trimming cost V 3 bases and J 2 bases, with 8 bases left between them. This CDR3 is built from 13 residues. Per germline, CDR1 SQVTM and CDR2 ANQGSEA. CDR3 DNA sequence: TGCAGCGTTGAGCGTATATCCAAAAACATTCAGTACTTC. Translation: CSVERISKNIQYF.

This clonotype has more than one count but fewer than ten. V usage is TRBV5-5 and J usage is TRBJ1-5; D gene ambiguous. Germline CDR1 is SGHKS and CDR2 is YYEKEE (reference sequence). Trimming cost V 3 bases and J 1 base, with 8 bases left between them. CDR3 size: 14 residues. CDR3 residues: CASSSDASNQPQHF. The CDR3 nucleotides read TGTGCCAGCAGCTCGGACGCCAGCAATCAGCCCCAGCATTTT.

This clonotype was detected only a few times. This chain connects TRBV2 to TRBJ2-5; 7 bases are shared with TRBD2. This CDR3 has 12 amino acids. Germline CDR1 and CDR2: SNHLY and FYNNEI. Trimming at V came to 7 bases and at J to 5 bases, leaving 4 bases not matched to a gene. The CDR3 nucleotides are TGTGCCAGCACTGACGGGGGGGAGACCCAGTACTTC. Translated: CASTDGGETQYF.

In nucleotides, the CDR3 is TGCGCCAGCAGCTTTAGCCAGAGCACAGATACGCAGTATTTT. Translated: CASSFSQSTDTQYF. The chain is built from TRBV5-1 and TRBJ2-3; D gene ambiguous. CDR1 is SGHRS and CDR2 is YFSETQ in the germline V gene. The CDR3 length is 14 residues. Trimming cost V 2 bases and J 0 bases, with 7 bases left between them.

This chain joins TRBV5-4 and TRBJ1-1; D is uncertain. This CDR3 region has 14 residues. The germline CDR1 and CDR2 sequences are SGHNT and YYREEE (reference sequence). The V and J ends lost 4 bases and 1 base respectively, with 11 bases between them. The CDR3 protein is CASSPHPANTEAFF. The DNA for the CDR3 is TGTGCCAGCAGCCCACATCCGGCGAACACTGAAGCTTTCTTT.